The entry below gives a single TCR beta chain sequence along with its context. Its antigen is unknown. With 60 Vbeta and 13 Jbeta primers, the PCR was carried out. As handled by the study authors: In a later analysis, some 11 million of 75 million to 85 million unique beta chains occurred in at least two donors. Repertoires were generated with immunoSEQ multiplex PCR, while TCRdb's copy carries only in-frame clones and drops some. That table gives V, J and clone size, and the DNA gave D and trimming. The sample shows 100,000 to 150,000 clones, roughly 80% of them seen only once. The data stem from a study of cytomegalovirus exposure and HLA in healthy donors. Study overall: Of roughly 360 genotyped donors, 81% grouped in the Caucasian-associated ancestry cluster. Points from the study as a whole: Donors belonging to an Asian-associated ancestry cluster reportedly showed fewer N-insertions in productive TCRs than the approximately 690-donor mean, according to what a later analysis found. A later analysis associated 15,000 or so TCR beta sequences with HLA alleles at a 0.05 false discovery rate.

The origin of this receptor is a man aged 18 to 29 in good health and CMV-seropositive. Input material: PBMCs.

The CDR3 region has the DNA TGTGCCAGCAGCTCAGTACAGGGTAGCGGGGCCTACGAGCAGTACTTC. Its translation: CASSSVQGSGAYEQYF. V is TRBV7-9 and J is TRBJ2-7, with TRBD2 matching 8 bases. The CDR3 sequence is 16 residues long. Germline CDR1 reads SEHNR; CDR2 reads FQNEAQ (reference sequence). Losses at the gene ends were 4 bases for V and 2 bases for J; bases not matched to a gene: 10.